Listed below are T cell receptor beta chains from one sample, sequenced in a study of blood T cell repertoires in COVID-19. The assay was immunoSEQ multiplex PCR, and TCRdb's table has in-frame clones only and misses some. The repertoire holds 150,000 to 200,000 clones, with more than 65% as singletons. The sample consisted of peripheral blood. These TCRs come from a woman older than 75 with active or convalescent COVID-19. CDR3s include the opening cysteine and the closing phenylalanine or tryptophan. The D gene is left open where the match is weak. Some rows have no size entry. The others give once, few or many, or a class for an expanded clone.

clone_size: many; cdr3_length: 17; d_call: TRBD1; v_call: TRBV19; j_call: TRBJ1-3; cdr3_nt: TGTGCCAGTAGTATTATAGGACAGGCCCGCTCTGGAAACACCATATATTTT; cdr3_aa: CASSIIGQARSGNTIYF
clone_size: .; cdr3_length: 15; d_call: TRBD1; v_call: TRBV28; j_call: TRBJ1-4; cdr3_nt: TGTGCCAGCAGGGGGACAGCTCCCCTAAATGAAAAACTGTTTTTT; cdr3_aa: CASRGTAPLNEKLFF
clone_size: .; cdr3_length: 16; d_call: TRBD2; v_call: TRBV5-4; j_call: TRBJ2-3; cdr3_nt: TGTGCCAGCAGCTTGGGCGGGAGGGGTGAGACAGATACGCAGTATTTT; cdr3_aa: CASSLGGRGETDTQYF
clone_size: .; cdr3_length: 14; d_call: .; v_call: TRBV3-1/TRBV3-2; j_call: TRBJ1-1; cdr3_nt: TGTGCCAGCAGCCAAGTTTTACGGGGAACTGAAGCTTTCTTT; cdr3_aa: CASSQVLRGTEAFF
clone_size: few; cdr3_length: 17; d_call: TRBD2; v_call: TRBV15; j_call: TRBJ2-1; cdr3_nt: TGTGCCACCAGCAGATATCCGTCTAGCGGGAGTATATATGAGCAGTTCTTC; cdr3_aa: CATSRYPSSGSIYEQFF
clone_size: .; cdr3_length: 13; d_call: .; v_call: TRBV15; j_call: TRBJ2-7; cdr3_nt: TGTGCCACCAGCAGAGAAGGTCCGCGGGAGCAGTACTTC; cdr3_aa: CATSREGPREQYF
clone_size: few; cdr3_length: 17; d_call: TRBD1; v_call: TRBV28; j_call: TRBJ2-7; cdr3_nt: TGTGCCAGCAGGAGACAAACCGGGACAGGGGGCACCTACGAGCAGTACTTC; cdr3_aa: CASRRQTGTGGTYEQYF
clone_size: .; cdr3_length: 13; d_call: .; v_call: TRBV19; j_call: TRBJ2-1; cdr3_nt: TGTGCCAGTAGTGGAGGACTACCCAATGAGCAGTTCTTC; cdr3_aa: CASSGGLPNEQFF
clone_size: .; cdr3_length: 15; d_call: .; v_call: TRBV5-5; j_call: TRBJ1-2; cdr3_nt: TGTGCCAGCAGCTACCCCGGGTCTCTTAACTATGGCTACACCTTC; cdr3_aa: CASSYPGSLNYGYTF
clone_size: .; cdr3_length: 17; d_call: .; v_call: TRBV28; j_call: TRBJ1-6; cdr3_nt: TGTGCCAGCAGTGAGAGACACCGAAGCTCCTATAATTCACCCCTCCACTTT; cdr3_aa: CASSERHRSSYNSPLHF
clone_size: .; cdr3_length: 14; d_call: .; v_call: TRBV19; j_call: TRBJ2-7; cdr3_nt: TGTGCCAGTAGTATAAAGATAGGGGCCTACGAGCAGTACTTC; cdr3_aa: CASSIKIGAYEQYF
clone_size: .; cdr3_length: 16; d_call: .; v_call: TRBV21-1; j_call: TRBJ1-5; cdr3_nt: TGTGCCAGCAGCACACCCCTTCGGGGGGACAATCAGCCACAGCATTTT; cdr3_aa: CASSTPLRGDNQPQHF
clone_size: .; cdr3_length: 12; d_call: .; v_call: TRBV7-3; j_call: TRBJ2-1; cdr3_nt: TGTGCCAGCAGCTTAGAGAACGGTGAGCAGTTCTTC; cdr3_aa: CASSLENGEQFF
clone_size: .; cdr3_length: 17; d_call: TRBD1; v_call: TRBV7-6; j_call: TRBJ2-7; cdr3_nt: TGTGCCAGCAGCTTAGCCACGCCGACAGGGGCACCCTACGAGCAGTACTTC; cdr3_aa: CASSLATPTGAPYEQYF
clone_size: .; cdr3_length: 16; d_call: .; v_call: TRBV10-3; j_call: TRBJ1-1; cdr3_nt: TGTGCCATCAGCTTTAGAGGGTCAGGGGAGAACACTGAAGCTTTCTTT; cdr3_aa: CAISFRGSGENTEAFF
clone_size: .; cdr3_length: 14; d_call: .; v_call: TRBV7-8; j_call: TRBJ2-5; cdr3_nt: TGTGCCAGCAGCAAAAGCAGGGTTGGAGAGACCCAGTACTTC; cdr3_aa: CASSKSRVGETQYF
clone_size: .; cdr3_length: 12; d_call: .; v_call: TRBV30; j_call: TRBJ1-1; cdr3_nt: TGTGCCTGTGAGCAGGGTGCAACTGAAGCTTTCTTT; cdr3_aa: CACEQGATEAFF
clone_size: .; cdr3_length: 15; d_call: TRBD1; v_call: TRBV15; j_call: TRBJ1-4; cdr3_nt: TGTGCCACCAGCTTCCACGTAGGGGGCGCTGAAAAACTGTTTTTT; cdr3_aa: CATSFHVGGAEKLFF
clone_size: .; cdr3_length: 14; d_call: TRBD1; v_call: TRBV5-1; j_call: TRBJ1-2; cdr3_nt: TGCGCCAGCGGCCACAGGGGTCTGGACTATGGCTACACCTTC; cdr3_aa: CASGHRGLDYGYTF
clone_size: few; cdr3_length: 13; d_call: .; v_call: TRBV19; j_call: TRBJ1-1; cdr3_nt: TGTGCCAGTAGTGCCGAACCGGACACTGAAGCTTTCTTT; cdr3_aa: CASSAEPDTEAFF
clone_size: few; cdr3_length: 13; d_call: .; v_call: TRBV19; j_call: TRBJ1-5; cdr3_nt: TGTGCCAGTAGTATGCAGGGCAATCAGCCCCAGCATTTT; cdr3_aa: CASSMQGNQPQHF
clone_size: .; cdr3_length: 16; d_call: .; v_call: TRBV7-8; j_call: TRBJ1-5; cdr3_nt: TGTGCCAGCAGCCCACAACTCGGGACTTTGGGTCAGCCCCAGCATTTT; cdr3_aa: CASSPQLGTLGQPQHF
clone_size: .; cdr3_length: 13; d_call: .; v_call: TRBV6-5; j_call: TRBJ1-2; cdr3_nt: TGTGCCAGCAGCCCGACAGTGAACTATGGCTACACCTTC; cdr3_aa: CASSPTVNYGYTF
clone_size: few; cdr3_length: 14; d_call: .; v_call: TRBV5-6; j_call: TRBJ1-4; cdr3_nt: TGTGCCAGCAGCTTGGAAGAGATTAATGAAAAACTGTTTTTT; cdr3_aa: CASSLEEINEKLFF
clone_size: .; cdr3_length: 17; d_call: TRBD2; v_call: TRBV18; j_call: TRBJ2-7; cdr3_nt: TGTGCCAGCTCACTCCCCAGGACTAGCACGAACCCTTACGAGCAGTACTTC; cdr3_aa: CASSLPRTSTNPYEQYF
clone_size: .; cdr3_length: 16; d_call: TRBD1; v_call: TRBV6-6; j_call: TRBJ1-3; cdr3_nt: TGTGCCAGCAGTTACGTTAGGCAGGGGGCTGGAAACACCATATATTTT; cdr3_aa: CASSYVRQGAGNTIYF
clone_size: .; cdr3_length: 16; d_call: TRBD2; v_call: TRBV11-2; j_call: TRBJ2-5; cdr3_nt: TGTGCCAGCAGCTCTCGGGAGCGGGAGGGCCTAGGGACCCAGTACTTC; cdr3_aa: CASSSREREGLGTQYF
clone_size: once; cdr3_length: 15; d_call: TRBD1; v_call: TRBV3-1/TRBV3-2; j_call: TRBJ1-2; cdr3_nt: TGTGCCAGCAGCCAAACAGGGGGAGTAAACTATGGCTACACCTTC; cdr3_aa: CASSQTGGVNYGYTF
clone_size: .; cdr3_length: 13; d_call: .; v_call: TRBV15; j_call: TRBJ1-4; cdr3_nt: TGTGCCACCAGCGCAGCAACTAATGAAAAACTGTTTTTT; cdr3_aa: CATSAATNEKLFF
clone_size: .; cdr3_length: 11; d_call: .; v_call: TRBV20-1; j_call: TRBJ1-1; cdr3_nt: TGCAGTGCTCGATGGGGCCTTGAAGCTTTCTTT; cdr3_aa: CSARWGLEAFF
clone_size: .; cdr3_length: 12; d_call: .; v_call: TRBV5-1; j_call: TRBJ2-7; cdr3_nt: TGCGCCAGCAGCTTGGGCCCGGGGGAGCAGTACTTC; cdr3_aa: CASSLGPGEQYF